This T cell receptor (beta chain) emerged from a study of breast tumors, draining lymph nodes, adjacent tissues. Overall study results and limits: Compared with lymph nodes, tumors were less diverse; compared with nontumor tissue, more. Data fit most tumor T cells coming from lymph node, expanding in tumor.

TCRdb itself ran the multiplex PCR reads through MiXCR, one entry per CDR3 protein. The sample has some 130,000 distinct CDR3 sequences, 20% seen once. CDR1 and CDR2 from the germline V gene are LNHDA and SQIVND (reference sequence). The CDR3 loop spans 13 amino acids. V lost 5 bases and J lost 0, with 5 bases in between. Breast cancer patients provided tissue from their axillary draining lymph nodes. In its sample, this clonotype was seen many times. Antigen: not known. This sequence originates from a female donor with breast cancer. Some clones in this sample may be carry-over from other donors' samples. The chain is built from TRBV19 and TRBJ1-3; no clear D gene. The specimen sequenced was axillary lymph node tissue. CDR3 region: CASSADSGNTIYF. CDR3 DNA sequence: TGTGCCAGTAGTGCTGACTCTGGAAACACCATATATTTT. The complete variable domain, with remaining parts taken from reference TRBV19 and TRBJ1-3, reads DGGITQSPKYLFRKEGQNVTLSCEQNLNHDAMYWYRQDPGQGLRLIYYSQIVNDFQKGDIAEGYSVSREKKESFPLTVTSAQKNPTAFYLCASSADSGNTIYFGEGSWLTVV.